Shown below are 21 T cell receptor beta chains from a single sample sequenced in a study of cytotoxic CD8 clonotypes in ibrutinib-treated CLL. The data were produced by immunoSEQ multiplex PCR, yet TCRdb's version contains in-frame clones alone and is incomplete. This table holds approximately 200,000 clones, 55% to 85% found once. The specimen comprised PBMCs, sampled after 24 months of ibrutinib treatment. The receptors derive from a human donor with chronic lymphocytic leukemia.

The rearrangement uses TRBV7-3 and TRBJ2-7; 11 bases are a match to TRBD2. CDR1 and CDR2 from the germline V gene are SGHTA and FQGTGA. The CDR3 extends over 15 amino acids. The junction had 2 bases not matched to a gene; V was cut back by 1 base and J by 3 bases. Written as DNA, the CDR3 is TGTGCCAGCAGCTTAAGTAGCGGGAGGGTCTACGAGCAGTACTTC. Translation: CASSLSSGRVYEQYF.

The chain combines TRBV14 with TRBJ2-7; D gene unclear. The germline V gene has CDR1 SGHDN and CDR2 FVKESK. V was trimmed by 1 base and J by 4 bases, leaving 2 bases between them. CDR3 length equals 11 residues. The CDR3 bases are TGTGCCAGCAGCCAAGGGTACGAGCAGTACTTC. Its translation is CASSQGYEQYF.

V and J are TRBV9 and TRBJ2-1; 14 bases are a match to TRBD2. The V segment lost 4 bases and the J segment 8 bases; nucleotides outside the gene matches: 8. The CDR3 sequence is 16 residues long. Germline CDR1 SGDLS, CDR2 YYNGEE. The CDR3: CASSTTSGRVGDEQFF. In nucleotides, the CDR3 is TGTGCCAGCAGCACGACTAGCGGGAGGGTTGGCGATGAGCAGTTCTTC.

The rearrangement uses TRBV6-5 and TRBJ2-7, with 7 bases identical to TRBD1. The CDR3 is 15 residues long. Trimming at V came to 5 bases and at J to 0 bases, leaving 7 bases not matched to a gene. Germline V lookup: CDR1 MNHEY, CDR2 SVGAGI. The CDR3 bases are TGTGCCAGCAGTCATACGGGACAGACCTCCTACGAGCAGTACTTC. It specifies CASSHTGQTSYEQYF.

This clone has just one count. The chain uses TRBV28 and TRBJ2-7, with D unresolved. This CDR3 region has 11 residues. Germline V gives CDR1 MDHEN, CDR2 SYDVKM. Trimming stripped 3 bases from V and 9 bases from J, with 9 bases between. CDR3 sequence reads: CASSFMFVQYF. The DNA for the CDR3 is TGTGCCAGCAGTTTTATGTTCGTGCAGTACTTC.

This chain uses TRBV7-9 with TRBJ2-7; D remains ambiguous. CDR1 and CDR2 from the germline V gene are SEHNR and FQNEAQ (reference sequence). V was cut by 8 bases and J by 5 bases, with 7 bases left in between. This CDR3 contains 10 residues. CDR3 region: CASVSDEQYF. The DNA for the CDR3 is TGTGCCAGCGTATCCGACGAGCAGTACTTC.

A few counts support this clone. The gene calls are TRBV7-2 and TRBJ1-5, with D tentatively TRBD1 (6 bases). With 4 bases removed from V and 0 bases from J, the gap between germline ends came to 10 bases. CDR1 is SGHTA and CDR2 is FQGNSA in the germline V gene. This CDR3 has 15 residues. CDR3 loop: CASSSGQHSNQPQHF. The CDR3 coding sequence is TGTGCCAGCAGCTCTGGACAGCATAGCAATCAGCCCCAGCATTTT.

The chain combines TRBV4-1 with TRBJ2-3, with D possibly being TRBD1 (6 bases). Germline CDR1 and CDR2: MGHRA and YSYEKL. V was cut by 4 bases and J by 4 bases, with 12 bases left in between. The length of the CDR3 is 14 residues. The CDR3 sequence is CASSREGQADTQYF. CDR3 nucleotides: TGCGCCAGCAGCCGAGAGGGACAAGCAGATACGCAGTATTTT.

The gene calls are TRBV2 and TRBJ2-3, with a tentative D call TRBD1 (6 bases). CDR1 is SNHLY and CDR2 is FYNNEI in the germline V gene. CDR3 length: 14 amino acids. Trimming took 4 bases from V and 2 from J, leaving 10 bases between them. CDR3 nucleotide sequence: TGTGCCAGCAGTGCACAGGGACCCACAGATACGCAGTATTTT. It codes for CASSAQGPTDTQYF.

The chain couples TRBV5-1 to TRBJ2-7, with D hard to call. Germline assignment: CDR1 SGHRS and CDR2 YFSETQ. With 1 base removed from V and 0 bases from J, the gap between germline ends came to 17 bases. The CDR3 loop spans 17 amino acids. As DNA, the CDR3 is TGCGCCAGCAGCTTGTGGCTTTCCGGTCGGAGCTCCTACGAGCAGTACTTC. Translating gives CASSLWLSGRSSYEQYF.

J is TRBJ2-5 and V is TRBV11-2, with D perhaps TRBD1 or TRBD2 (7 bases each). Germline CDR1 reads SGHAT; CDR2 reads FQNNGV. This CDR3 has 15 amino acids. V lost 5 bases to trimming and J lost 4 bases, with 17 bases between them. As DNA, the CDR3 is TGTGCCAGCAGCCTCGGGGCCAGGGGGGGAGAGACCCAGTACTTC. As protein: CASSLGARGGETQYF.

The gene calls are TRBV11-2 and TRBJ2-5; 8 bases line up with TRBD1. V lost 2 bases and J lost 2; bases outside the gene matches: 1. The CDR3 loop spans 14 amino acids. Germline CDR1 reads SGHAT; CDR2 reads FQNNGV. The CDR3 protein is CASSLNRGQETQYF. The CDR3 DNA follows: TGTGCCAGCAGCTTAAACAGGGGGCAAGAGACCCAGTACTTC. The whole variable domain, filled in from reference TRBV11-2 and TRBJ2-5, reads EAGVAQSPRYKIIEKRQSVAFWCNPISGHATLYWYQQILGQGPKLLIQFQNNGVVDDSQLPKDRFSAERLKGVDSTLKIQPAKLEDSAVYLCASSLNRGQETQYFGPGTRLLVL.

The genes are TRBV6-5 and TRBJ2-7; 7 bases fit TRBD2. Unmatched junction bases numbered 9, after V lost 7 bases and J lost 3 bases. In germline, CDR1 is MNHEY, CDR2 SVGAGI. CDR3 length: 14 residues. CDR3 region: CASKLRLAVYEQYF. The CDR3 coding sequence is TGTGCCAGCAAGCTTCGGCTAGCGGTCTACGAGCAGTACTTC.

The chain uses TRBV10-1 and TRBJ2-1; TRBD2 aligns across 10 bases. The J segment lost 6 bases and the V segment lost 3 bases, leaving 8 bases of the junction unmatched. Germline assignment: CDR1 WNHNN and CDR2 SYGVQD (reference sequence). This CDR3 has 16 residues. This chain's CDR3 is CASSEKPGLAINEQFF. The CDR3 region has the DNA TGCGCCAGCAGTGAAAAACCGGGACTAGCGATCAATGAGCAGTTCTTC.

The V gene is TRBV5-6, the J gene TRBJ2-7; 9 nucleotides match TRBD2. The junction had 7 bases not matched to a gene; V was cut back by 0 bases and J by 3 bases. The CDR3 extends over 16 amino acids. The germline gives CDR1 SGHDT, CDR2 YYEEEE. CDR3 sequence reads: CASSLVFSGSHYEQYF. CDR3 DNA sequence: TGTGCCAGCAGCTTGGTATTTAGCGGGAGTCACTACGAGCAGTACTTC.

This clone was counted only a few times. CDR3 region: CASSLAQNTGELFF. CDR3 in DNA: TGTGCCAGCAGCTTAGCCCAGAACACCGGGGAGCTGTTTTTT. V is TRBV7-2 and J is TRBJ2-2; D gene unclear. Germline CDR1 and CDR2: SGHTA and FQGNSA. This CDR3 region has 14 residues. V was clipped by 0 bases and J by 1 base, with 3 bases between them.

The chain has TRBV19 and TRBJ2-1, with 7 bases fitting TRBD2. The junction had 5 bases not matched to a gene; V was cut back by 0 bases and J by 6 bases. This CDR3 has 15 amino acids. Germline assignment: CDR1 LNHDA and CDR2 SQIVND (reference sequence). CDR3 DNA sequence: TGTGCCAGTAGTATAGAGCGGGAGCTTTTCAATGAGCAGTTCTTC. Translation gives CASSIERELFNEQFF. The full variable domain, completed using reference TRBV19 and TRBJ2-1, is DGGITQSPKYLFRKEGQNVTLSCEQNLNHDAMYWYRQDPGQGLRLIYYSQIVNDFQKGDIAEGYSVSREKKESFPLTVTSAQKNPTAFYLCASSIERELFNEQFFGPGTRLTVL.

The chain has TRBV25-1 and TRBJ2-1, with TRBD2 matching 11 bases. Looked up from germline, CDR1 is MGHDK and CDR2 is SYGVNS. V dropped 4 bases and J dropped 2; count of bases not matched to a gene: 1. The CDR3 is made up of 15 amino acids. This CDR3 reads CASSGLAGPYNEQFF. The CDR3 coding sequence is TGTGCCAGCAGTGGACTAGCGGGACCCTACAATGAGCAGTTCTTC.

The DNA for the CDR3 is TGTGCCAGCAGTAGCGTCTATGGCTACACCTTC. This translates into CASSSVYGYTF. The V call is TRBV6-1, the J call TRBJ1-2; D unresolved. The CDR3 runs to 11 residues. Trimming stripped 5 bases from V and 4 bases from J, with 5 bases between. Per germline, CDR1 MNHNS and CDR2 SASEGT.

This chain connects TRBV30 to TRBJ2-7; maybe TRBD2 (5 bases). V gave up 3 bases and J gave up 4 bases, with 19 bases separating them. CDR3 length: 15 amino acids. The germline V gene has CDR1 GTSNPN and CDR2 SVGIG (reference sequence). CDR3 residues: CAWRARWGAYYEQYF. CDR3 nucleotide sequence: TGTGCCTGGAGGGCCCGGTGGGGAGCCTATTACGAGCAGTACTTC.

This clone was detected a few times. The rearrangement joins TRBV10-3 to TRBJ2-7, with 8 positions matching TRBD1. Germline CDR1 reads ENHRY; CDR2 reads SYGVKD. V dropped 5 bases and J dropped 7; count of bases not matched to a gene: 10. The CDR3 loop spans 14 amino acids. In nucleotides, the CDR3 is TGTGCCATCAGTCCGCGCCAGGGGGCAGGAGAGCAGTACTTC. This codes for CAISPRQGAGEQYF.